This note documents a single T cell receptor beta chain sequence. Its antigen is currently unknown. The entry originates in a study of cytomegalovirus exposure and HLA in healthy donors. Broader study findings: Cytomegalovirus-associated status was assigned to 164 TCR beta chains. Accounts indicate the classifier identified cytomegalovirus status with strong specificity and sensitivity.

Clones were sequenced by immunoSEQ multiplex PCR, and TCRdb holds only the in-frame ones, with some missing. The repertoire consists of 150,000 to 200,000 clones, with roughly nine tenths occurring once and the leading ten covering 2% to 3%. Trimming cost V 7 bases and J 2 bases, with 15 bases left between them. CDR1 and CDR2 (germline): MDHEN, SYDVKM. This CDR3 contains 14 residues. The V call is TRBV28, the J call TRBJ2-7; D may be TRBD2 (7 bases). The receptor was isolated from a man younger than 35 in good health and CMV-seropositive. Material: PBMCs. In nucleotides, the CDR3 is TGTGCCAGCACGGACCGGGGGGCAACCTACGAGCAGTACTTC. Translated, it gives CASTDRGATYEQYF.